This T cell receptor beta chain was observed in a study of CD8 T cell repertoires and HIV-1 epitope variants. On the study more broadly: T cells were stimulated with Twenty-five Gag and Nef peptides separately. Tested: three Gag epitope families, Nef HW9 and YT9. T cells were cultured for 10 days with cytokines added on days 3 and 7.

With respect to this clone: Its antigen is undetermined.

Using immunoSEQ multiplex PCR, the repertoire was profiled, and TCRdb retains in-frame clones only, with some absent. The data show 5,400 or so clones, approximately 72% seen once. The sample was cultured CD8+ T cells derived from PBMCs. This TCR came from a male donor with HIV.

The CDR3 bases are TGTGCCAGCAGTTACTCGGGGGGGCAAGGAGAGACCCAGTACTTC. As protein: CASSYSGGQGETQYF. The rearrangement links TRBV28 to TRBJ2-5; 8 bases fit TRBD2. The germline V gene encodes CDR1 MDHEN and CDR2 SYDVKM. The V gene end was trimmed by 4 bases and the J gene end by 4 bases; junction bases not matched to a gene: 8. CDR3 length equals 15 residues.